These 8 T cell receptor beta chains share one sample of origin, sequenced in a study of T cell changes during pregnancy in multiple sclerosis. TCRdb keeps only in-frame clones here, not all; method: immunoSEQ multiplex PCR. Counted here are under 75,000 clones, approximately 90% occurring once; the ten biggest clones make up around 3%. This specimen was peripheral blood, taken in the third trimester of pregnancy. The source is a female donor in good health, enrolled as a control in a pregnancy study.

V usage is TRBV18 and J usage is TRBJ1-1; D unresolved. This CDR3 is built from 15 residues. Germline CDR1 KGHSH, CDR2 LQKENI. The V end was cut by 2 bases, the J end by 6 bases, with 16 bases between. CDR3: CASSPSGREWPEAFF. CDR3 DNA: TGTGCCAGCTCACCAAGCGGGCGGGAATGGCCTGAAGCTTTCTTT.

The genes are TRBV29-1 and TRBJ2-2; 12 nucleotides align to TRBD1. V was pared by 7 bases and J by 7 bases, with 10 bases of the junction left unmatched. The CDR3 is 15 amino acids. Germline CDR1 and CDR2: SQVTM and ANQGSEA. CDR3 DNA: TGCAGCGGTGGTGGGGGACAGGGGGCAGACGGGGAGCTGTTTTTT. Its translation: CSGGGGQGADGELFF.

This rearrangement joins TRBV27 to TRBJ2-3, with a weak D call TRBD2 (5 bases). V was shortened by 2 bases and J by 5 bases, with 8 bases between the two germline ends. CDR1 is MNHEY, CDR2 SMNVEV, per germline (reference sequence). This CDR3 is built from 13 residues. The CDR3 spells CASSLLAKDTQYF. In nucleotides, the CDR3 is TGTGCCAGCAGTTTACTAGCAAAAGATACGCAGTATTTT.

CDR3 sequence (DNA): TGTGCCAGCGGCGGACAGTTCTACGAGCAGTACTTC. Its protein product is CASGGQFYEQYF. The rearrangement uses TRBV7-9 and TRBJ2-7; TRBD1 is a possible D gene (6 bases). Germline CDR1 SEHNR, CDR2 FQNEAQ (reference sequence). Between the trimmed V and J ends, which lost 8 bases and 3 bases, there was a span of 11 bases. The CDR3 spans 12 residues.

The rearrangement joins TRBV7-9 to TRBJ1-1, with D unresolved. V lost 1 base to trimming and J lost 8 bases, with 20 bases between them. Germline V lookup: CDR1 SEHNR, CDR2 FQNEAQ (reference sequence). CDR3 length: 16 amino acids. The CDR3 coding sequence is TGTGCCAGCAGCTTAGGGACCCTTCCTGGTAGGGAGGAAGCTTTCTTT. It specifies CASSLGTLPGREEAFF.

The chain carries TRBV27 and TRBJ1-2; D unresolved. The V end was cut by 2 bases, the J end by 4 bases, with 8 bases between. Per germline, CDR1 MNHEY and CDR2 SMNVEV (reference sequence). The CDR3 extends over 13 amino acids. CDR3 nucleotides: TGTGCCAGCAGTTTAGGCGGCCTCTATGGCTACACCTTC. Amino acid sequence: CASSLGGLYGYTF.

This chain uses TRBV12-5 with TRBJ1-3, with D unresolved. The germline V gene has CDR1 LGHNT and CDR2 FRNRAP. The V end was cut by 2 bases, the J end by 0 bases, with 14 bases between. This CDR3 spans 17 amino acids. CDR3 loop: CASGLPPPGSSGNTIYF. The CDR3 DNA reads TGTGCTAGTGGTTTGCCCCCTCCGGGGAGCTCTGGAAACACCATATATTTT.

In this sample, this clone is medium-sized. The V and J genes are TRBV6-4 and TRBJ2-1; 7 bases fit TRBD2. J lost 2 bases, V lost 3 bases, and 4 bases had no gene match. Germline CDR1 is MRHNA and CDR2 is SNTAGT. This CDR3 is 15 amino acids long. The CDR3: CASSEGGGPYNEQFF. CDR3 DNA: TGTGCCAGCAGTGAGGGGGGAGGGCCCTACAATGAGCAGTTCTTC.